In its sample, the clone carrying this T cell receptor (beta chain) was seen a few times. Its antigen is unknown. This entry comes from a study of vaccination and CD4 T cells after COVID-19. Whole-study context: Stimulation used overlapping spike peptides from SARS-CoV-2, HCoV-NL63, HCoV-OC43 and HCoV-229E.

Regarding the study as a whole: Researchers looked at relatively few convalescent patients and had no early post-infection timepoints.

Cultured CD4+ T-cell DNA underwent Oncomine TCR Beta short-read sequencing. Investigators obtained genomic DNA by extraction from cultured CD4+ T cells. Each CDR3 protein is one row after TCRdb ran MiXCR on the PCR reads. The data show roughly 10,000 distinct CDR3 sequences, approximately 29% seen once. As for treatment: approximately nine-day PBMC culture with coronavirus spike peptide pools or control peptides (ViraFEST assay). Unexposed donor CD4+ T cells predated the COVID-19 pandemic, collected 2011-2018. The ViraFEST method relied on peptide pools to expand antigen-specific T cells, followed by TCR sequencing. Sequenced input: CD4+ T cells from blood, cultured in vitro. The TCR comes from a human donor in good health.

CDR3 amino acids: CASTLRGTGGGQPQHF. The CDR3 DNA follows: TGTGCCAGCACCCTAAGGGGGACAGGGGGCGGACAGCCCCAGCATTTT. The chain recombines TRBV28 with TRBJ1-5, with TRBD1 identical over 12 bases. CDR3 length equals 16 residues. V trimming: 7 bases; J trimming: 7 bases; junction bases outside the gene matches: 11. Germline V gives CDR1 MDHEN, CDR2 SYDVKM.